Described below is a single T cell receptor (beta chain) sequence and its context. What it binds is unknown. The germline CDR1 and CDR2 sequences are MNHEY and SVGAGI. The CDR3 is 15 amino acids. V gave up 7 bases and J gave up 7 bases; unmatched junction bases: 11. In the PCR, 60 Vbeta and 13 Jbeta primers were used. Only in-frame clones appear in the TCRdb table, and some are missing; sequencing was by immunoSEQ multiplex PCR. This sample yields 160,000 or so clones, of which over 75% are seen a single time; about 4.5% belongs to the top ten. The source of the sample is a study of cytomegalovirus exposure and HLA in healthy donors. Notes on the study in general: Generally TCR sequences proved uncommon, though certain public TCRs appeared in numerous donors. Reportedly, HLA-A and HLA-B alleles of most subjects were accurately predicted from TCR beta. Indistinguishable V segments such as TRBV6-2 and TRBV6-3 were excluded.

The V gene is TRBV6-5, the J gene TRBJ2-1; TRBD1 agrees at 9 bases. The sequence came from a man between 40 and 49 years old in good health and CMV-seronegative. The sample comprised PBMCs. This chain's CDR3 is CASTGTGPWGNEQFF. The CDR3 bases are TGTGCCAGCACCGGGACAGGGCCCTGGGGGAATGAGCAGTTCTTC.